The rows below give T cell receptor beta chains drawn from one sample of a study of human T cells and chemical hapten exposure. TCRdb re-derived calls from the 5' RACE reads in MiXCR, one entry per CDR3 protein. Here the sample spans around 82,000 distinct CDR3 sequences, about 8.4% being singletons. These receptors originate from a male donor in good health. The CDR3 runs from the conserved cysteine through the conserved F or W.

>TRBV7-9|TRBJ2-1
CASSSRGGDRGRQGDEQFF
>TRBV4-2|TRBJ2-7
CASSQDWRSSDEQYF
>TRBV7-9|TRBJ2-3
CASSPRDRVGDTQYF
>TRBV20-1|TRBJ2-3
CSGTGSIGTDTRYF
>TRBV27|TRBJ2-1
CASTSEAGAYNEQFF
>TRBV20-1|TRBJ2-5
CSARVSGGAETQYF
>TRBV12-3/TRBV12-4|TRBJ2-1
CASSPTSGRGSYNEQFF
>TRBV7-3|TRBJ1-1
CASSRAGGNTEAFF
>TRBV6-5|TRBJ1-2
CASSYSPGLFGDGYTF
>TRBV5-1|TRBJ1-2
CASSLETGRGNYGYTF
>TRBV6-4|TRBJ2-1
CASSDSITTDRNEQFF
>TRBV24-1|TRBJ2-2
CATSDSGTNTGELFF
>TRBV10-2|TRBJ1-1
CASSRQGRQAFF
>TRBV3-1|TRBJ2-1
CASSRQGSKINEQFF
>TRBV27|TRBJ2-3
CASSFLAEADTQYF
>TRBV6-6|TRBJ2-7
CASSYDPAYEQYF
>TRBV12-3/TRBV12-4|TRBJ1-3
CASSGTGRSYGSGNTIYF
>TRBV7-9|TRBJ1-2
CASSSPGQTNYGYTF
>TRBV20-1|TRBJ2-7
CSAREDRGRTYEQYF
>TRBV20-1|TRBJ2-7
CSAGNYEQYF
>TRBV6-1|TRBJ1-1
CASSEAPRINTEAFF
>TRBV6-6|TRBJ1-2
CAIYDGGAKGSTYGYTF
>TRBV5-5|TRBJ2-5
CASSFGRVEATQYF
>TRBV27|TRBJ2-1
CASSFSVSRDEQFF
>TRBV12-3/TRBV12-4|TRBJ2-5
CASSRTNEETQYF
>TRBV5-6|TRBJ2-5
CASSLVGRETQYF
>TRBV20-1|TRBJ1-1
CSARGESGTEAFF
>TRBV25-1|TRBJ2-1
CASRTTGPYNEQFF
>TRBV14|TRBJ2-1
CASSGSGRLYNEQFF
>TRBV9|TRBJ1-1
CASSVGSRNTEAFF
>TRBV10-3|TRBJ2-7
CAISELDQGQYF
>TRBV6-4|TRBJ2-3
CASSDSAGGADTQYF
>TRBV12-3/TRBV12-4|TRBJ2-1
CASTRTGGTLDNEQFF
>TRBV20-1|TRBJ2-3
CSGVADPGYTDTQYF
>TRBV29-1|TRBJ2-3
CSAVLGLVADTQYF
>TRBV20-1|TRBJ2-3
CSARFAGGSTDTQYF
>TRBV7-2|TRBJ2-5
CASSSGALETQYF
>TRBV7-6|TRBJ1-3
CASSSRDGGNTIYF
>TRBV5-8|TRBJ2-3
CASSLSGQYTDTQYF
>TRBV7-2|TRBJ2-3
CASTRFLTDTQYF
>TRBV20-1|TRBJ2-7
CSASELAGDEQYF
>TRBV7-6|TRBJ2-1
CASSFSVQSSYNEQFF
>TRBV27|TRBJ1-5
CASSLRQGDQPQHF
>TRBV12-3/TRBV12-4|TRBJ2-1
CASSLGRTYNEQFF
>TRBV6-2/TRBV6-3|TRBJ2-1
CASSRSVSTGPISYNEQFF
>TRBV29-1|TRBJ1-2
CSVEGPDGYTF
>TRBV10-3|TRBJ2-3
CAISGPGLAGKPDTQYF
>TRBV3-1|TRBJ1-1
CASSQPTENTEAFF
>TRBV6-5|TRBJ2-2
CASSQQGVITGELFF
>TRBV29-1|TRBJ2-4
CSVPGGGNIQYF
>TRBV20-1|TRBJ2-3
CSAIAGGYTDTQYF
>TRBV7-2|TRBJ1-4
CASSLPHATNEKLFF
>TRBV12-3/TRBV12-4|TRBJ2-1
CASSSPSGRAPNEQFF
>TRBV18|TRBJ2-2
CASSPWDLSGADTGELFF
>TRBV5-1|TRBJ1-2
CASSSTGDTDPNYGYTF
>TRBV7-9|TRBJ2-2
CASSGGARTGELFF
>TRBV9|TRBJ1-3
CASSLANPGNTIYF
>TRBV30|TRBJ2-2
CAWNSIRAGELFF
>TRBV6-2/TRBV6-3|TRBJ1-1
CASRRTGTEAFF
>TRBV4-1|TRBJ2-3
CASSQVRWTQYF